This T cell receptor (beta chain) appears in the sequencing data of a study of blood T cell repertoires in COVID-19. Study-wide background: Collection of acute and convalescent COVID-19 samples took place in the United States, Italy and Spain. T cells, B-cell-depleted T cells, or PBMCs provided the cDNA or gDNA that served as material.

Original data processing: Reference gene primers were amplified, and this amplification served to estimate nucleated cell counts. TCRdb's copy holds only in-frame clones and misses some; the assay was immunoSEQ multiplex PCR. That table gives V, J and clone size, and the DNA gave D and trimming. The sample has about 210,000 clones; roughly 82% are singletons. The CDR3 is 14 amino acids. Germline-derived CDR1 and CDR2 are KGHSH and LQKENI. Trimming removed 1 base at V and 4 bases at J, with 9 bases between. To note about this clone: Other nucleotide sequences from this sample produce the same CDR3.

The specimen was peripheral blood. This chain links TRBV18 with TRBJ2-3; tentatively, D is TRBD1 (6 bases). This sequence originates from a woman between 40 and 50 years old with acute or convalescent COVID-19. The CDR3 DNA is TGTGCCAGCTCACCACAAGGGGGTTCAGATACGCAGTATTTT. Protein sequence: CASSPQGGSDTQYF.